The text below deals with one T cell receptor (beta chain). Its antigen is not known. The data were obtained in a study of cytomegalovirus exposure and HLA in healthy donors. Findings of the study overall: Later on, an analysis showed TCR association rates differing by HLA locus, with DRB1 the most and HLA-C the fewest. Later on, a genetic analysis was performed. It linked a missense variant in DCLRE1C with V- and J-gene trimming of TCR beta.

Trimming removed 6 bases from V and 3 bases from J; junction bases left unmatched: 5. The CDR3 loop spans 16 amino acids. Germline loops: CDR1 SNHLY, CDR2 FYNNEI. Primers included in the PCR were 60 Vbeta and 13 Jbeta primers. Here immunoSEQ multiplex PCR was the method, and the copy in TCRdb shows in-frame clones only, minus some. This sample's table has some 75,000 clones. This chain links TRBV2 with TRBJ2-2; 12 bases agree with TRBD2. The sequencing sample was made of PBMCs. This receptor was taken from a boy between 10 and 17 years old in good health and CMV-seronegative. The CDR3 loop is CASRSRTSGDTGELFF. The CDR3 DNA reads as TGTGCCAGCAGGTCCCGGACTAGCGGGGACACCGGGGAGCTGTTTTTT.